Here is one T cell receptor beta chain with its context. Its antigen is undetermined. This sample is drawn from a study of shared clonotypes between healthy human individuals. Whole-study results and caveats: Naive CD4 clonotypes were shared across several donors at 5% to 6%.

Deep-level running was used for the assay. Produced via immunoSEQ multiplex PCR; TCRdb's table is partial and in-frame only. The sample holds roughly 1 million clones; 75% to 85% are singletons and the top ten take under 0.65%. CDR1 and CDR2 from the germline V gene are MDHEN and SYDVKM. CDR3 size: 15 residues. The ends were cut back, 2 bases at V and 1 base at J, with 11 bases in the middle. This rearrangement joins TRBV28 to TRBJ2-5; D remains ambiguous. Material: memory CD4+ T cells from PBMCs. Subset here: CD45RA-negative fraction. This clonotype was obtained from a young man in good health. Some clones in this sample may be carry-over from other donors' samples. CDR3 DNA sequence: TGTGCCAGCAGTTTACTTACGGCCGGCCAAGAGACCCAGTACTTC. Translating it yields CASSLLTAGQETQYF.